This T cell receptor beta chain was sequenced during a study of regulatory T cells in long-lasting Graves disease. Study-wide results and limits: Relative to new patients (under 1,000), persistent patients exhibited greater sharing of public clonotypes (around 2,700).

Indicated time point: newly diagnosed GD, antithyroid drugs for less than 3 months. From RNA extracted from PBMCs, the TCR library was made. The patient group derived from an endocrinology department in Xi'an, China. Relying on iRepertoire HTBI primers and Arm-PCR of CDR3 regions, the team built TCR beta libraries. Each CDR3 protein gets one entry after TCRdb re-called the multiplex PCR reads with MiXCR. The sample holds 530,000 or so distinct CDR3 sequences; about 16% are singletons and the top ten take around 12%. V was clipped by 6 bases and J by 2 bases; unmatched bases: 8. Germline assignment: CDR1 SGHNT and CDR2 YENEEA. The CDR3 runs to 15 residues. Turning to this clonotype: As yet, its antigen is unknown.

These data were also reused for a study on T cells in Graves' hyperthyroidism and ophthalmopathy. According to that study: The TCR CDR3 was amplified in a first-round RT-PCR using the HTBI primer set. A model of 13 V-J pairs discriminated ophthalmopathy from stable hyperthyroidism.

The V call is TRBV11-3, the J call TRBJ2-3; TRBD2 matches 7 bases. The specimen was peripheral blood mononuclear cells (PBMCs), collected at new diagnosis, from a patient treated with antithyroid drugs. The receptor was isolated from a man younger than 35 with Graves disease. CDR3 in amino acids: CASSWGGTNTDTQYF. The CDR3, as DNA: TGTGCCAGCAGTTGGGGTGGGACTAACACAGATACGCAGTATTTT. Based on the CDR3 plus reference TRBV11-3 and TRBJ2-3, the full variable domain is EAGVVQSPRYKIIEKKQPVAFWCNPISGHNTLYWYLQNLGQGPELLIRYENEEAVDDSQLPKDRFSAERLKGVDSTLKIQPAELGDSAVYLCASSWGGTNTDTQYFGPGTRLTVL.